This TCR beta chain was documented in a study of blood T cell repertoires in COVID-19. Overall study context: In each case, the material was cDNA or gDNA derived from T cells, B-cell-depleted T cells, or PBMCs.

The CDR3 consists of 13 residues. The V and J ends lost 7 bases and 5 bases respectively, with 14 bases between them. Germline CDR1 reads LGHNA; CDR2 reads YNFKEQ. Only in-frame clones appear in the TCRdb table, and some are missing; sequencing was by immunoSEQ multiplex PCR. The repertoire holds 150,000 to 170,000 clones, with 75% to 85% as singletons. The chain recombines TRBV4-2 with TRBJ1-1, with D possibly TRBD1 on 5 matching bases. The origin of this receptor is a woman aged 55-69 years with COVID-19, enrolled during active disease. The sequencing input was peripheral blood. The CDR3, as DNA: TGTGCCAGCACCCCGCTTCCAGGGACTGAAGCTTTCTTT. This sequence encodes CASTPLPGTEAFF.